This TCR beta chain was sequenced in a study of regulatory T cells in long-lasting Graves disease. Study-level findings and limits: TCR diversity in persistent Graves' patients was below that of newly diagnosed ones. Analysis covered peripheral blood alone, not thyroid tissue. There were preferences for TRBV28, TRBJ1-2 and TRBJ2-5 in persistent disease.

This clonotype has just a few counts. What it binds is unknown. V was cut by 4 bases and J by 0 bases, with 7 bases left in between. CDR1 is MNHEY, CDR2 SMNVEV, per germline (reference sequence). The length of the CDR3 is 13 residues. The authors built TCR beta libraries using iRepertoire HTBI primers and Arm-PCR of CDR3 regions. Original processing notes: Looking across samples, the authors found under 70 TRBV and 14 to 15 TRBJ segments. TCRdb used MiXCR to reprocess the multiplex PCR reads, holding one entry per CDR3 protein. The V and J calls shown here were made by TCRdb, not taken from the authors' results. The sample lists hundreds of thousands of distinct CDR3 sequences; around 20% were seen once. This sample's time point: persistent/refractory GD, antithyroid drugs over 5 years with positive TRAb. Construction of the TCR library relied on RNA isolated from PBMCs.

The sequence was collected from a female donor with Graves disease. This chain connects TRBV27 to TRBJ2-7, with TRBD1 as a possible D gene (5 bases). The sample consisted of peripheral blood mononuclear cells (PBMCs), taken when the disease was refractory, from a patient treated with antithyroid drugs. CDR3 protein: CASSYRLSYEQYF. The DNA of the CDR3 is TGTGCCAGCAGTTACAGGCTCTCCTACGAGCAGTACTTC.